What follows are 22 T cell receptor beta chains derived from one specimen sequenced in a study of CD4 T cells in relation to SARS-CoV-2 and coronaviruses. TCRdb keeps only in-frame clones here, not all; method: immunoSEQ multiplex PCR. The table lists 35,000 to 50,000 clones, roughly 82% of them singletons. Their antigen targets remain unknown. What was sequenced was naive CD4+ T cells from PBMCs, cultured in vitro. Subset given: naive CD4+ T cells isolated by negative enrichment. Every receptor here comes from an adult with COVID-19.

V is TRBV28 and J is TRBJ2-1; 13 bases match TRBD2. V trimming: 7 bases; J trimming: 9 bases; junction bases outside the gene matches: 3. The CDR3 contains 13 residues. Germline V lookup: CDR1 MDHEN, CDR2 SYDVKM. CDR3 in DNA: TGTGCCAGCACGACTAGCGGGAGGATTGAGCAGTTCTTC. Its translation is CASTTSGRIEQFF. The full variable domain, in which reference TRBV28 and TRBJ2-1 provide the parts outside the CDR3, is DVKVTQSSRYLVKRTGEKVFLECVQDMDHENMFWYRQDPGLGLRLIYFSYDVKMKEKGDIPEGYSVSREKKERFSLILESASTNQTSMYLCASTTSGRIEQFFGPGTRLTVL.

The V call is TRBV27, the J call TRBJ2-1, with 7 bases fitting TRBD2. This CDR3 is 19 amino acids long. CDR1 is MNHEY and CDR2 is SMNVEV in the germline V gene (reference sequence). The ends lost 1 base at V and 5 bases at J; junction bases unmatched: 17. In DNA, the CDR3 is TGTGCCAGCAGTTTATGGACCGACTGGGCTAGCGGATCCCACAATGAGCAGTTCTTC. Its protein is CASSLWTDWASGSHNEQFF.

The CDR3 nucleotides read TGTGCCAGCAGCTCCCGGGACAGGGGAGGGAACACTGAAGCTTTCTTT. It specifies CASSSRDRGGNTEAFF. The chain couples TRBV7-9 to TRBJ1-1; 10 nucleotides align to TRBD1. CDR1 is SEHNR and CDR2 is FQNEAQ in the germline V gene (reference sequence). The CDR3 is made up of 16 amino acids. Germline trimming cut 4 bases from V and 1 base from J; bases unmatched to any gene: 6.

The chain carries TRBV5-1 and TRBJ2-6; the D gene is possibly TRBD1 (5 bases). V was trimmed by 1 base and J by 0 bases, leaving 5 bases between them. The germline CDR1 and CDR2 sequences are SGHRS and YFSETQ. The CDR3 runs to 15 residues. The CDR3: CASSLQGSGANVLTF. CDR3 DNA: TGCGCCAGCAGCTTGCAGGGCTCTGGGGCCAACGTCCTGACTTTC.

The chain is built from TRBV5-1 and TRBJ1-3, with D possibly matching TRBD1 (5 bases). The V end lost 4 bases, the J end lost 0 bases, and 17 bases lay between the germline ends. CDR3 length equals 17 residues. Germline V lookup: CDR1 SGHRS, CDR2 YFSETQ. CDR3 protein: CASSPPGGGSSGNTIYF. Here the CDR3 DNA reads TGCGCCAGCAGCCCGCCTGGGGGGGGGAGCTCTGGAAACACCATATATTTT.

This clone was seen once. The chain joins TRBV10-3 to TRBJ2-1; TRBD2 aligns across 12 bases. In germline, CDR1 is ENHRY, CDR2 SYGVKD. The CDR3 spans 14 residues. With 7 bases clipped from V and 5 bases from J, the junction kept 3 bases outside the gene matches. The CDR3 DNA is TGTGCCATCAAGACTAGCGGGAGACACAATGAGCAGTTCTTC. As protein: CAIKTSGRHNEQFF.

The chain links TRBV10-3 to TRBJ1-1; TRBD1 might be the D (5 bases). This CDR3 region has 13 residues. Trimming pared 8 bases from V and 8 bases from J, leaving 18 bases between. Germline CDR1 ENHRY, CDR2 SYGVKD. As DNA, the CDR3 is TGTGCCATCGCCGAAGCTCAGGGTTTGGAAGCTTTCTTT. Translating gives CAIAEAQGLEAFF.

In its sample, this clone was seen a few times. CDR3 sequence (DNA): TGCAGCGTTGAAGGACCTTCAAGGGGGGAGCTGTTTTTT. This sequence encodes CSVEGPSRGELFF. This rearrangement joins TRBV29-1 to TRBJ2-2; D ambiguous. CDR3 length: 13 residues. The ends were cut back, 1 base at V and 8 bases at J, with 11 bases in the middle. CDR1 and CDR2 (germline): SQVTM, ANQGSEA.

This clone was detected once. The chain joins TRBV4-3 to TRBJ2-1, with D possibly TRBD2 on 6 matching bases. Germline V CDR1 and CDR2: LGHNA, YSLEER. The CDR3 contains 17 residues. V dropped 1 base and J dropped 5 bases, with 18 bases sitting between them. CDR3 in DNA: TGCGCCAGCAGCCAAGTTTATACGGGAGTTCCCCACAATGAGCAGTTCTTC. The encoded protein is CASSQVYTGVPHNEQFF.

The chain employs TRBV4-2 and TRBJ2-1, with a tentative D call TRBD2 (5 bases). The CDR3 is 16 residues long. V was clipped by 4 bases and J by 8 bases, with 21 bases between them. Germline assignment: CDR1 LGHNA and CDR2 YNFKEQ. The CDR3 region has the DNA TGTGCCAGCAGCCCGGGTTCCGCTAGCCGAGTCCATGAGCAGTTCTTC. As protein: CASSPGSASRVHEQFF.

The chain links TRBV9 to TRBJ2-2, with D maybe TRBD2 (5 bases). CDR3 length equals 14 residues. Deletions cut 1 base from V and 6 bases from J, with 10 bases between. CDR1 and CDR2 from the germline V gene are SGDLS and YYNGEE. Here the CDR3 reads CASSVMDWSGELFF. Written as DNA, the CDR3 is TGTGCCAGCAGCGTAATGGACTGGTCCGGGGAGCTGTTTTTT.

J is TRBJ2-2 and V is TRBV7-3; TRBD2 matches at 14 bases. Germline CDR1 SGHTA, CDR2 FQGTGA. Trimming took 1 base from V and 7 from J; bases not matched to a gene: 11. There are 19 residues in the CDR3. The CDR3 is CASSLRGLGLAGVHGELFF. The CDR3 DNA follows: TGTGCCAGCAGCTTAAGGGGGCTGGGACTAGCGGGAGTGCACGGGGAGCTGTTTTTT. The variable domain in full, with the rest retrieved from reference TRBV7-3 and TRBJ2-2, is GAGVSQTPSNKVTEKGKYVELRCDPISGHTALYWYRQSLGQGPEFLIYFQGTGAADDSGLPNDRFFAVRPEGSVSTLKIQRTERGDSAVYLCASSLRGLGLAGVHGELFFGEGSRLTVL.

The CDR3 spells CASSEGGSPYNEQFF. CDR3 nucleotides: TGTGCCAGCAGTGAAGGCGGGAGCCCCTACAATGAGCAGTTCTTC. The chain is built from TRBV6-1 and TRBJ2-1; 7 bases fit TRBD2. CDR3 length: 15 amino acids. The V gene end was trimmed by 1 base and the J gene end by 2 bases; junction bases not matched to a gene: 2. Germline loops: CDR1 MNHNS, CDR2 SASEGT.

The chain combines TRBV5-1 with TRBJ1-1; possible D gene TRBD1, 6 bases. CDR3 length: 16 amino acids. Germline assignment: CDR1 SGHRS and CDR2 YFSETQ. V was shortened by 4 bases and J by 0 bases, with 16 bases between the two germline ends. The CDR3 reads CASSQTGLYMNTEAFF. The CDR3 DNA is TGCGCCAGCAGCCAGACAGGCCTCTATATGAACACTGAAGCTTTCTTT.

This clone is a singleton in its sample. The chain is built from TRBV9 and TRBJ2-1, with D perhaps TRBD1 or TRBD2 (5 bases each). The CDR3 spans 15 residues. The germline gives CDR1 SGDLS, CDR2 YYNGEE. Trimming left V 0 bases short and J 5 bases short, with 12 bases between. Here the CDR3 DNA reads TGTGCCAGCAGCGTAGTTGGGACCCCCAACAATGAGCAGTTCTTC. Its translation: CASSVVGTPNNEQFF.

The chain carries TRBV7-2 and TRBJ2-7; the match to TRBD1 covers 11 bases. With V trimmed by 1 base and J by 3 bases, 2 bases remained unmatched. The CDR3 spans 15 residues. Germline CDR1 SGHTA, CDR2 FQGNSA. The CDR3 coding sequence is TGTGCCAGCAGCTTAGATGGGACAGGGGGCTACGAGCAGTACTTC. Translating it yields CASSLDGTGGYEQYF.

The CDR3 reads CASSGLAGFSYEQYF. In nucleotides, the CDR3 is TGTGCCAGCAGTGGACTAGCGGGATTCTCGTACGAGCAGTACTTC. V and J are TRBV27 and TRBJ2-7; TRBD2 agrees at 12 bases. This CDR3 is built from 15 residues. The V segment lost 5 bases and the J segment 4 bases; nucleotides outside the gene matches: 6. Germline V lookup: CDR1 MNHEY, CDR2 SMNVEV (reference sequence).

In its sample, this clone was seen a few times. CDR3 in DNA: TGTGCCAGCAGTTTAAACCAGCCCCAGCATTTT. This translates into CASSLNQPQHF. The chain links TRBV28 to TRBJ1-5, with D hard to call. Germline CDR1 and CDR2: MDHEN and SYDVKM. V was pared by 2 bases and J by 7 bases, with 3 bases between. The CDR3 loop spans 11 amino acids.

The chain joins TRBV27 to TRBJ1-2, with 9 bases matching TRBD1. This CDR3 comprises 13 residues. Germline lookup yields CDR1 MNHEY and CDR2 SMNVEV (reference sequence). J gave up 8 bases and V 6 bases, and 7 bases lay outside the gene matches. CDR3: CASSYRDREGYTF. The CDR3, as DNA: TGTGCCAGCAGCTACCGGGACAGGGAAGGCTACACCTTC.

The chain links TRBV10-3 to TRBJ2-1, with TRBD2 matching over 11 bases. Trimming cost V 0 bases and J 10 bases; bases outside gene matches: 8. This CDR3 is built from 16 residues. Germline V CDR1 and CDR2: ENHRY, SYGVKD. CDR3 loop: CAISESWTSGPAEQFF. The CDR3 bases are TGTGCCATCAGTGAGTCGTGGACTAGCGGGCCGGCCGAGCAGTTCTTC.

This clone was observed a handful of times. This chain links TRBV30 with TRBJ2-1, with D perhaps TRBD2 (7 bases). Germline CDR1 reads GTSNPN; CDR2 reads SVGIG (reference sequence). CDR3 length: 14 residues. V shed 3 bases and J shed 7 bases, with 16 bases lying between them. The CDR3 sequence is CAWRGEGQGNEQFF. CDR3 sequence (DNA): TGTGCCTGGAGGGGGGAGGGCCAGGGGAATGAGCAGTTCTTC. The full variable domain, rest sourced from reference TRBV30 and TRBJ2-1, is SQTIHQWPATLVQPVGSPLSLECTVEGTSNPNLYWYRQAAGRGLQLLFYSVGIGQISSEVPQNLSASRPQDRQFILSSKKLLLSDSGFYLCAWRGEGQGNEQFFGPGTRLTVL.

The V call is TRBV5-4, the J call TRBJ2-5; 8 nucleotides align to TRBD2. Germline V CDR1 and CDR2: SGHNT, YYREEE (reference sequence). The CDR3 length is 15 residues. The V and J ends lost 4 bases and 2 bases, in that order; junction bases with no gene match: 7. CDR3 bases: TGTGCCAGCAGCCTACATAGCGGGGAACAAGAGACCCAGTACTTC. Amino acids: CASSLHSGEQETQYF.